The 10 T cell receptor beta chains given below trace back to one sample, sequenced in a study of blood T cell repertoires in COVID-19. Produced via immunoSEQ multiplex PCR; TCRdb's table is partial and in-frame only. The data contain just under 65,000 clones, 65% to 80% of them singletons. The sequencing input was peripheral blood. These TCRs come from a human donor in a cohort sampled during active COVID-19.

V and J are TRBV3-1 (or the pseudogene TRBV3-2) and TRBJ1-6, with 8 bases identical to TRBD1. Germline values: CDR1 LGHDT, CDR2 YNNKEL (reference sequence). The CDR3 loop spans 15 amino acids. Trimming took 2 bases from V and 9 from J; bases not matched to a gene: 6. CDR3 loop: CASSQQTGGSSPLHF. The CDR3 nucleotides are TGTGCCAGCAGCCAACAAACAGGGGGGAGTTCACCCCTCCACTTT.

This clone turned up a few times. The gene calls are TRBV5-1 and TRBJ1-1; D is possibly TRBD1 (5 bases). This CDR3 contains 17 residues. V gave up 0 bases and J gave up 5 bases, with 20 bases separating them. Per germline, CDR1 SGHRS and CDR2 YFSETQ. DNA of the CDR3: TGCGCCAGCAGCTTGGGTCTCGGGGGTCTGGGGAGAACTGAAGCTTTCTTT. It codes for CASSLGLGGLGRTEAFF.

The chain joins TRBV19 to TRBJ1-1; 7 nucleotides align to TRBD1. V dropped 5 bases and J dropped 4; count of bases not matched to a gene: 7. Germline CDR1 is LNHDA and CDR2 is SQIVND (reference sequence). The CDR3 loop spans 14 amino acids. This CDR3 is CASSDDRVGTEAFF. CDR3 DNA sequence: TGTGCCAGTAGTGACGACAGGGTCGGCACTGAAGCTTTCTTT. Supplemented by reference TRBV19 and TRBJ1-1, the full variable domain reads DGGITQSPKYLFRKEGQNVTLSCEQNLNHDAMYWYRQDPGQGLRLIYYSQIVNDFQKGDIAEGYSVSREKKESFPLTVTSAQKNPTAFYLCASSDDRVGTEAFFGQGTRLTVV.

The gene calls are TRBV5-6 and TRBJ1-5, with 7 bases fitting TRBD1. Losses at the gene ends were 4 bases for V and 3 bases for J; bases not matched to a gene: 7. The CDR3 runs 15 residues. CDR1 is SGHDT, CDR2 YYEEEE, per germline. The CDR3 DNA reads TGTGCCAGCAGCCTGAACAGGGGCGTCAATCAGCCCCAGCATTTT. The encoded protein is CASSLNRGVNQPQHF.

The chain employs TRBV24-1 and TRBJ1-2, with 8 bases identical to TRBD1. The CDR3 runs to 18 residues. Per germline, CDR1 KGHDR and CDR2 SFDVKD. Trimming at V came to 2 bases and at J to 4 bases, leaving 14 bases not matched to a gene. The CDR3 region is CATSDYNGQGSSLYGYTF. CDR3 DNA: TGTGCCACCAGTGATTATAATGGACAGGGCAGCTCCCTCTATGGCTACACCTTC.

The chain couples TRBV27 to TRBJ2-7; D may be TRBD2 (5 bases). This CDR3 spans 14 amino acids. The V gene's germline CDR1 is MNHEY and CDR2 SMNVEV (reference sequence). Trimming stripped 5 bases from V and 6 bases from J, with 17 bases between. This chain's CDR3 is CASSPRITSSEQYF. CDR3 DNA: TGTGCCAGCAGTCCACGCATTACTAGTTCCGAGCAGTACTTC.

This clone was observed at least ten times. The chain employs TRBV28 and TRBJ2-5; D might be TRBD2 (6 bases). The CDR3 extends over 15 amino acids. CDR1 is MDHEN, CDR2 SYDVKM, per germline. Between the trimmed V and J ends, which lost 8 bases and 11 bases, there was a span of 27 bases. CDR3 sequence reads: CASALRLGRTMEQYF. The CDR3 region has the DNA TGTGCCAGCGCCCTTAGGTTAGGGAGGACGATGGAGCAGTACTTC.

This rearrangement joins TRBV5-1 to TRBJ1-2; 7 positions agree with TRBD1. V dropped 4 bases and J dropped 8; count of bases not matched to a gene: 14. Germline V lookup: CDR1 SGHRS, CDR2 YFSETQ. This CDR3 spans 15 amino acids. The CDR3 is CASSLIGQAFPGYTF. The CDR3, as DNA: TGCGCCAGCAGCCTTATAGGACAGGCCTTTCCGGGCTACACCTTC.

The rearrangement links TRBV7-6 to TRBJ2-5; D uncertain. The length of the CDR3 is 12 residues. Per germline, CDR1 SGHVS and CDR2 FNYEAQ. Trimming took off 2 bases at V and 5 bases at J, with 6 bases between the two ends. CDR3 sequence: CASSLSVETQYF. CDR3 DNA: TGTGCCAGCAGCTTATCGGTGGAGACCCAGTACTTC.

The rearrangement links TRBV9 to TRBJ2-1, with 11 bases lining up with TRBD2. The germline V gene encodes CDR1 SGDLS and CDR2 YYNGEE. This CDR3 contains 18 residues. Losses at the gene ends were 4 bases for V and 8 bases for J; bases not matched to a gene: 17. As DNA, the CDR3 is TGTGCCAGCAGCCCCCCCCGGGCTAGCGGGGGGCCCGTGGATGAGCAGTTCTTC. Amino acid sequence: CASSPPRASGGPVDEQFF.